Presented here are 15 T cell receptor beta chains from one specimen sequenced in a study of blood T cell repertoires in COVID-19. Repertoires were generated with immunoSEQ multiplex PCR, while TCRdb's copy carries only in-frame clones and drops some. The sample holds 150,000 to 200,000 clones, 75% to 85% seen once. The specimen sequenced was peripheral blood. These receptors were taken from a human donor in a cohort sampled during active COVID-19.

This clone was observed a few times. The V gene is TRBV10-3, the J gene TRBJ2-2; D unresolved. The germline V gene has CDR1 ENHRY and CDR2 SYGVKD. V lost 3 bases and J 4 bases, leaving 6 bases between the germline ends. CDR3 length: 13 residues. The CDR3 bases are TGTGCCATCAGTGATTATATCACCGGGGAGCTGTTTTTT. Its translation: CAISDYITGELFF.

The V gene is TRBV7-3, the J gene TRBJ2-5, with 13 bases aligning to TRBD2. Trimming cost V 6 bases and J 5 bases; bases outside gene matches: 6. Per the germline V gene, CDR1 is SGHTA and CDR2 is FQGTGA. CDR3 length equals 15 residues. This CDR3 reads CASSLGLAGVETQYF. The CDR3 DNA is TGTGCCAGCAGTCTCGGACTAGCGGGAGTTGAGACCCAGTACTTC.

V and J are TRBV9 and TRBJ2-7, with 7 bases fitting TRBD1. Germline CDR1 SGDLS, CDR2 YYNGEE. Germline trimming cut 1 base from V and 7 bases from J; bases unmatched to any gene: 11. This CDR3 spans 15 amino acids. The CDR3 bases are TGTGCCAGCAGCGTACTTGACCAGGGGGTTGGTGAGCAGTACTTC. This encodes CASSVLDQGVGEQYF.

The CDR3 sequence: CASSLNGGDQPQHF. CDR3 bases: TGTGCCAGCAGCTTAAACGGCGGTGATCAGCCCCAGCATTTT. V gene TRBV11-2 combines with J gene TRBJ1-5; D gene uncertain. The germline V gene has CDR1 SGHAT and CDR2 FQNNGV. Deletions cut 2 bases from V and 5 bases from J, with 10 bases between. This CDR3 contains 14 residues. The whole variable domain, filled in from reference TRBV11-2 and TRBJ1-5, reads EAGVAQSPRYKIIEKRQSVAFWCNPISGHATLYWYQQILGQGPKLLIQFQNNGVVDDSQLPKDRFSAERLKGVDSTLKIQPAKLEDSAVYLCASSLNGGDQPQHFGDGTRLSIL.

The chain employs TRBV7-2 and TRBJ1-2; a possible D gene is TRBD1 (5 bases). Germline CDR1 and CDR2: SGHTA and FQGNSA. V was shortened by 3 bases and J by 2 bases, with 13 bases between the two germline ends. The CDR3 contains 15 residues. The CDR3 DNA is TGTGCCAGCAGCTTCTACCTACAGGCCAACTATGGCTACACCTTC. It yields the protein CASSFYLQANYGYTF.

The chain couples TRBV25-1 to TRBJ1-5, with D hard to call. Germline V gene lookup returns CDR1 MGHDK and CDR2 SYGVNS. V lost 2 bases to trimming and J lost 4 bases, with 6 bases between them. The CDR3 runs to 13 residues. CDR3 DNA: TGTGCCAGCAGTGAACCAGGTAATCAGCCCCAGCATTTT. Protein product: CASSEPGNQPQHF.

The gene calls are TRBV27 and TRBJ2-7; 9 nucleotides line up with TRBD1. Trimming at V came to 3 bases and at J to 2 bases, leaving 8 bases not matched to a gene. CDR1 MNHEY and CDR2 SMNVEV come from the germline V gene (reference sequence). The CDR3 has 16 residues. The CDR3 nucleotides read TGTGCCAGCAGTTTCCCGGGACAGGGATCAACCTACGAGCAGTACTTC. This sequence encodes CASSFPGQGSTYEQYF.

The rearrangement uses TRBV28 and TRBJ2-1, with D uncertain. This CDR3 contains 14 residues. Trimming pared 5 bases from V and 8 bases from J, leaving 16 bases between. Germline assignment: CDR1 MDHEN and CDR2 SYDVKM. The CDR3 reads CASSPPPRYDEQFF. Written as DNA, the CDR3 is TGTGCCAGCAGTCCTCCCCCCAGGTATGATGAGCAGTTCTTC.

This chain uses TRBV10-1 with TRBJ1-1; TRBD1 is a possible D gene (5 bases). Trimming cost V 3 bases and J 3 bases, with 17 bases left between them. Germline V gene lookup returns CDR1 WNHNN and CDR2 SYGVQD (reference sequence). The CDR3 has 16 amino acids. The CDR3 region is CASSDGRGGHDTEAFF. The CDR3 DNA is TGCGCCAGCAGTGATGGTAGGGGAGGCCACGACACTGAAGCTTTCTTT.

There are a few counts of this clone. The V gene is TRBV9, the J gene TRBJ2-3; the match to TRBD1 covers 8 bases. Germline V gene sequence: CDR1 SGDLS, CDR2 YYNGEE. This CDR3 region has 16 residues. J gave up 3 bases and V 3 bases, and 9 bases lay outside the gene matches. The CDR3 sequence: CASSARTGYPTDTQYF. CDR3 bases: TGTGCCAGCAGCGCAAGGACAGGGTACCCAACAGATACGCAGTATTTT.

This clone was picked up a small number of times. The V and J genes are TRBV7-2 and TRBJ2-7; unclear D gene. Germline V gene lookup returns CDR1 SGHTA and CDR2 FQGNSA. V was shortened by 7 bases and J by 3 bases, with 10 bases between the two germline ends. The CDR3 has 12 amino acids. This CDR3 reads CASNRPGYEQYF. The DNA of the CDR3 is TGTGCCAGCAACCGACCGGGCTACGAGCAGTACTTC.

The rearrangement joins TRBV6-5 to TRBJ1-1, with D unclear. The length of the CDR3 is 14 residues. V lost 10 bases and J lost 6, with 21 bases in between. Germline lookup yields CDR1 MNHEY and CDR2 SVGAGI. The CDR3 loop is CATVSSGRGAEAFF. For the CDR3, the DNA is TGTGCCACTGTCTCTTCGGGGAGAGGCGCTGAAGCTTTCTTT.

This chain connects TRBV5-1 to TRBJ2-7; 8 bases agree with TRBD1. V was pared by 7 bases and J by 3 bases, with 9 bases of the junction left unmatched. Per germline, CDR1 SGHRS and CDR2 YFSETQ. The CDR3 runs to 14 residues. CDR3: CASAPAGTGYEQYF. The CDR3 DNA sequence: TGCGCCAGCGCGCCCGCCGGGACAGGCTACGAGCAGTACTTC.

The rearrangement uses TRBV29-1 and TRBJ2-1, with a possible D match to TRBD2 (5 bases). The V gene's germline CDR1 is SQVTM and CDR2 ANQGSEA. V lost 4 bases and J 0 bases, leaving 10 bases between the germline ends. The CDR3 is 14 amino acids. CDR3 sequence reads: CSVGRGGSYNEQFF. The DNA for the CDR3 is TGCAGCGTTGGACGGGGTGGCTCCTACAATGAGCAGTTCTTC.

J is TRBJ1-1 and V is TRBV28; 10 nucleotides match TRBD1. The CDR3 sequence is 14 residues long. CDR1 is MDHEN and CDR2 is SYDVKM in the germline V gene. The trim removed 3 bases at V and 10 bases at J, leaving 8 bases unmatched. The CDR3, as DNA: TGTGCCAGCAGTTTGACGGGACAGGGGAGGAGAGCTTTCTTT. It specifies CASSLTGQGRRAFF.